These 3 T cell receptor beta chains were all obtained from the same sample, sequenced in a study of shared clonotypes between healthy human individuals. Only in-frame clones appear in the TCRdb table, and some are missing; sequencing was by immunoSEQ multiplex PCR. The top ten clones hold 0.37% of a sample with 2 million to 2.5 million clones, approximately 90% of them seen once. The specimen was naive CD4+ T cells from PBMCs. Subset in this sample: CD45RA+ positively selected. The receptors originated from a man aged 18 to 30 in good health. Some clones in this sample may be carry-over from other donors' samples.

The chain joins TRBV28 to TRBJ2-7, with a weak D call TRBD2 (5 bases). Germline CDR1 reads MDHEN; CDR2 reads SYDVKM. Trimming took 2 bases from V and 2 from J, leaving 10 bases between them. The CDR3 length is 14 residues. The CDR3 spells CASSLVDLPYEQYF. Here the CDR3 DNA reads TGTGCCAGCAGTTTAGTGGACTTACCCTACGAGCAGTACTTC.

The chain couples TRBV7-9 to TRBJ2-1, with 15 bases lining up with TRBD2. Germline V gene lookup returns CDR1 SEHNR and CDR2 FQNEAQ (reference sequence). The CDR3 runs to 16 residues. V dropped 5 bases and J dropped 7; count of bases not matched to a gene: 6. The CDR3 loop reads CASSPGLAGGGNEQFF. The CDR3 bases are TGTGCCAGCAGCCCCGGACTAGCGGGAGGGGGAAATGAGCAGTTCTTC. The whole variable domain, filled in from reference TRBV7-9 and TRBJ2-1, reads DTGVSQNPRHKITKRGQNVTFRCDPISEHNRLYWYRQTLGQGPEFLTYFQNEAQLEKSRLLSDRFSAERPKGSFSTLEIQRTEQGDSAMYLCASSPGLAGGGNEQFFGPGTRLTVL.

Concerning this clone: This sample includes further DNA sequences coding for the same CDR3. CDR3 coding DNA: TGTGCCAGCAGTTTAAGGGGGGCGTATGGCTACACCTTC. It translates to CASSLRGAYGYTF. The V gene is TRBV27, the J gene TRBJ1-2; tentative D call: TRBD1 (6 bases). In germline, CDR1 is MNHEY, CDR2 SMNVEV (reference sequence). Trimming left V 2 bases short and J 5 bases short, with 9 bases between. The CDR3 is made up of 13 amino acids.